These 15 T cell receptor beta chains were all obtained from the same sample, sequenced in a study of T cells in Graves' hyperthyroidism and ophthalmopathy. Amplification yielded TCR beta CDR3 regions, with RNA transcripts as the source. The HTBI primer set drove a first-round RT-PCR of the TCR CDR3. MiXCR was run by TCRdb on the multiplex PCR reads, yielding one entry per CDR3 protein. The sample has approximately 870,000 distinct CDR3 sequences, 38% seen once. The sequencing sample was made of blood. The receptors shown here come from a man younger than 35 with Graves' hyperthyroidism.

V and J are TRBV5-1 and TRBJ2-7; 8 bases agree with TRBD2. V shed 2 bases, J shed 5 bases, and the junction held 3 bases outside the gene matches. The CDR3 is 13 amino acids. Germline loops: CDR1 SGHRS, CDR2 YFSETQ. This CDR3 is CASSFGLAHEQYF. The CDR3 region has the DNA TGCGCCAGCAGCTTCGGACTAGCCCACGAGCAGTACTTC.

Only a few counts were recorded for this clonotype. V usage is TRBV12-3 or TRBV12-4 and J usage is TRBJ1-2, with 11 nucleotides matching TRBD1. Trimming took 6 bases from V and 4 from J; bases not matched to a gene: 7. The CDR3 spans 15 residues. This chain's CDR3 is CASSGGQGAIYGYTF. DNA of the CDR3: TGTGCCAGCAGCGGCGGACAGGGGGCTATCTATGGCTACACCTTC.

This chain links TRBV4-1 with TRBJ1-5; D gene unclear. Germline CDR1 MGHRA, CDR2 YSYEKL. The V and J ends lost 7 bases and 4 bases respectively, with 11 bases between them. This CDR3 spans 13 amino acids. CDR3 DNA sequence: TGCGCCAGCACCCTTGGCCCTAATCAGCCCCAGCATTTT. It is translated as CASTLGPNQPQHF.

The chain links TRBV19 to TRBJ2-7; D perhaps matches TRBD2 (6 bases). The germline V gene has CDR1 LNHDA and CDR2 SQIVND (reference sequence). The V end was cut by 1 base, the J end by 2 bases, with 12 bases between. This CDR3 has 15 residues. The CDR3 loop is CASSIGGGGAYEQYF. The CDR3 region has the DNA TGTGCCAGTAGTATAGGGGGAGGCGGAGCCTACGAGCAGTACTTC. Together with reference TRBV19 and TRBJ2-7, the CDR3 gives the full variable domain: DGGITQSPKYLFRKEGQNVTLSCEQNLNHDAMYWYRQDPGQGLRLIYYSQIVNDFQKGDIAEGYSVSREKKESFPLTVTSAQKNPTAFYLCASSIGGGGAYEQYFGPGTRLTVT.

CDR3 region: CSAMTSGMDQETQYF. CDR3 bases: TGCAGTGCTATGACTAGCGGGATGGATCAAGAGACCCAGTACTTC. The chain combines TRBV20-1 with TRBJ2-5, with TRBD2 matching over 11 bases. Per the germline V gene, CDR1 is DFQATT and CDR2 is SNEGSKA (reference sequence). J lost 2 bases, V lost 4 bases, and 6 bases had no gene match. The length of the CDR3 is 15 residues.

The chain joins TRBV6-1 to TRBJ1-5; D is undetermined. The germline V gene encodes CDR1 MNHNS and CDR2 SASEGT. This CDR3 contains 15 residues. V was pared by 3 bases and J by 4 bases, with 13 bases between. The CDR3 region is CASSDRNTLNQPQHF. DNA for the CDR3: TGTGCCAGCAGTGACCGGAATACCCTTAATCAGCCCCAGCATTTT.

The V gene is TRBV7-9, the J gene TRBJ2-2; 7 bases are a match to TRBD1. CDR1 and CDR2 from the germline V gene are SEHNR and FQNEAQ (reference sequence). Trimming took 5 bases from V and 3 from J; bases not matched to a gene: 9. The CDR3 runs to 16 residues. The CDR3 bases are TGTGCCAGCAGCCGGACGAGGGGGCAGGACACCGGGGAGCTGTTTTTT. Amino acid sequence: CASSRTRGQDTGELFF.

This clonotype was found once. The chain carries TRBV9 and TRBJ1-2; TRBD1 is a possible D gene (5 bases). Trimming pared 4 bases from V and 8 bases from J, leaving 12 bases between. The CDR3 runs 12 residues. Per germline, CDR1 SGDLS and CDR2 YYNGEE. DNA for the CDR3: TGTGCCAGCAGCTTCGACGACAGCGGCTACACCTTC. Its translation: CASSFDDSGYTF. The variable domain in full, with the rest retrieved from reference TRBV9 and TRBJ1-2, is DSGVTQTPKHLITATGQRVTLRCSPRSGDLSVYWYQQSLDQGLQFLIQYYNGEERAKGNILERFSAQQFPDLHSELNLSSLELGDSALYFCASSFDDSGYTFGSGTRLTVV.

This clonotype was counted many times. This sequence joins TRBV7-9 and TRBJ1-6; D is perhaps TRBD1 (6 bases). V was trimmed by 4 bases and J by 9 bases, leaving 13 bases between them. The V gene's germline CDR1 is SEHNR and CDR2 FQNEAQ (reference sequence). CDR3 length: 14 amino acids. Here the CDR3 DNA reads TGTGCCAGCAGCTCAGGGGTTCAGAGTTCACCCCTCCACTTT. Encoded protein: CASSSGVQSSPLHF.

To note about this clonotype: A much larger clone differs by one base, so this may be a read error. The CDR3 spells CSVVGMGPTNEKLFF. As DNA, the CDR3 is TGCAGCGTTGTAGGGATGGGGCCAACTAATGAAAAACTGTTTTTT. The chain uses TRBV29-1 and TRBJ1-4, with D perhaps TRBD1 (5 bases). The CDR3 runs 15 residues. Germline assignment: CDR1 SQVTM and CDR2 ANQGSEA. The germline V and J ends were trimmed by 4 bases and 0 bases, with 12 bases remaining between them.

The chain couples TRBV5-1 to TRBJ2-7; D possibly corresponds to TRBD2 (6 bases). Germline V gene sequence: CDR1 SGHRS, CDR2 YFSETQ. This CDR3 is built from 15 residues. V lost 5 bases to trimming and J lost 4 bases, with 19 bases between them. CDR3 sequence: CASSNATSTVYEQYF. The CDR3 DNA is TGCGCCAGCAGTAATGCGACTAGTACGGTTTACGAGCAGTACTTC.

This clonotype was observed many times. Here the CDR3 reads CASSSGTATEAFF. The CDR3 bases are TGTGCCAGCAGCTCAGGGACAGCCACTGAAGCTTTCTTT. V usage is TRBV7-3 and J usage is TRBJ1-1; TRBD1 aligns across 7 bases. The germline CDR1 and CDR2 sequences are SGHTA and FQGTGA. CDR3 size: 13 residues. The V segment lost 4 bases and the J segment 4 bases; nucleotides outside the gene matches: 3.

The chain recombines TRBV4-3 with TRBJ1-4; maybe TRBD1 (6 bases). The CDR3 runs 14 residues. The germline CDR1 and CDR2 sequences are LGHNA and YSLEER. V dropped 1 base and J dropped 3 bases, with 6 bases sitting between them. In nucleotides, the CDR3 is TGCGCCAGCAGCCAAGGGACAGCTAATGAAAAACTGTTTTTT. Its translation: CASSQGTANEKLFF.

The chain joins TRBV28 to TRBJ1-2; a possible D gene is TRBD1 (6 bases). There are 12 residues in the CDR3. The germline V and J ends were trimmed by 9 bases and 7 bases, with 15 bases remaining between them. Looked up from germline, CDR1 is MDHEN and CDR2 is SYDVKM. CDR3 protein: CASSTGPRGYTF. CDR3 nucleotides: TGTGCCAGTTCGACAGGACCTCGTGGCTACACCTTC.

The chain uses TRBV19 and TRBJ1-5, with D maybe TRBD1 (5 bases). This CDR3 contains 14 residues. V lost 6 bases to trimming and J lost 9 bases, with 18 bases between them. The V gene's germline CDR1 is LNHDA and CDR2 SQIVND (reference sequence). CDR3 sequence reads: CASSRDGERGPQHF. The CDR3, as DNA: TGTGCCAGTAGCCGGGACGGGGAGAGGGGGCCCCAGCATTTT.